This TCR beta chain came from a study of a mutant IDH1 vaccine in newly diagnosed glioma. Across the whole study: There were roughly 60% males and around 38% females among treated patients, whose mean age was about 40 years. Earlier care involved radiotherapy, temozolomide, or both, and the majority received both.

V was clipped by 3 bases and J by 7 bases, with 24 bases between them. Germline CDR1 and CDR2: MDHEN and SYDVKM. This CDR3 spans 17 amino acids. The time point was: baseline, week 1 (first vaccination visit). The sample's treatment: pre-vaccination baseline after standard-of-care therapy. Only a few counts were recorded for this clone. Its specificity is unknown. Findings of the study overall: Patients showed vaccine-induced immune responses at a rate of more than 80%.

The method was immunoSEQ multiplex PCR; TCRdb's version includes in-frame clones alone and lacks a portion of them. The sample holds approximately 100,000 clones, about 87% seen once. This TCR was recovered from a woman in her fifties or sixties with glioma. The chain recombines TRBV28 with TRBJ1-2; no clear D gene. The specimen comprised PBMCs, sampled from a glioma patient treated with radiotherapy, temozolomide or both. CDR3: CASSFKGVLGLTFGYTF. The CDR3 DNA is TGTGCCAGCAGTTTTAAGGGCGTGCTTGGGCTCACTTTTGGCTACACCTTC.